This TCR beta chain is drawn from a study of T cell responses to AZD1222 COVID-19 vaccine. Study-level results: A mostly white British donor set with more females was recruited, and clonal diversity was possibly underestimated. Spike-specific TCR breadth and depth went up after people got two AZD1222 doses.

The V gene's germline CDR1 is SQVTM and CDR2 ANQGSEA. V lost 4 bases to trimming and J lost 9 bases; unmatched junction nucleotides: 6. The CDR3 loop spans 15 amino acids. To note about this clone: Its antigen is unknown.

TCRdb's copy holds only in-frame clones and misses some; the assay was immunoSEQ multiplex PCR. This sample yields some 47,000 clones, of which roughly 89% are seen a single time; approximately 2.6% belongs to the top ten. The sample here was peripheral blood, taken 28 days after the second AZD1222 dose. This TCR came from an adult who received the AZD1222 COVID-19 vaccine. The chain carries TRBV29-1 and TRBJ2-1, with 16 bases aligning to TRBD2. The CDR3 spells CSVVPGLAGGGEQFF. The CDR3 DNA sequence: TGCAGCGTTGTACCGGGACTAGCGGGAGGGGGTGAGCAGTTCTTC.